This T cell receptor (beta chain) was captured by sequencing in a study of blood T cell repertoires in COVID-19 (TCRdb year 2020). Looking at the study overall: Samples from collaborators originated in the United States, Italy and Spain and spanned both the acute and convalescent phases of COVID-19. The samples were drawn from the first 160 participants of the ongoing ImmuneRACE study and from 1,200 or so subjects provided by 6 global collaborators. Deeply sampled blood TCRbeta repertoires from subjects exposed to, actively infected with, or recovered from COVID-19 were included in the dataset. The material from the prospective study consisted of cDNA or gDNA derived from T cells, B-cell-depleted T cells, or PBMCs. Nearly every sample came with metadata listing a de-identified subject ID, COVID-19 status, age in years and sex. The repertoires were made available in a free public database intended to serve as a resource for research on the immune response to SARS-CoV-2. Where available, HLA class I and class II types were obtained from metadata supplied by the sample provider rather than from assay-based typing. The paper's findings and limits, for the study overall: The amount of clinical and demographic metadata varied by source and participant and was provided uncurated.

As to this clone: No cognate antigen has been identified for it. Per-base quality was not reported, and no clone a single base away is much larger than it.

The immunoSEQ Assay, a bias-controlled multiplex PCR, was used to amplify TCRbeta CDR3 regions from genomic DNA. The published analysis was carried out like this. Nucleated cell counts per sample were estimated from amplification of reference gene primers within the assay. To quantify the absolute abundance of each unique TCRbeta CDR3 rearrangement, sequence reads were collapsed and filtered. For each sample, productive Simpson clonality was calculated as the square root of Simpson's diversity index over productive rearrangements. Held by TCRdb, this immuneACCESS table contains in-frame sequences only and omits some clones. Under half of the omission traces to an unresolved V gene where checked; the cause of the rest is unknown. The V and J calls and clone size are taken from that table; D and trimming were inferred from the DNA. For this sample the table gives 300,000 or so clones, of which 86% were detected only once. Around 4% of the sample is in the top ten clones.

There are 13 amino acids in the CDR3, from cysteine to phenylalanine inclusive. Only the CDR3 DNA is retained, 39 bases long and in frame from the first base. Participants in the prospective study were enrolled through a virtual design, were aged 18 to 89 years, and lived in approximately 24 United States geographic areas. To assign participants to cohorts, the prospective study relied on clinical history that participants themselves reported in a screening survey and a study questionnaire. In the prospective study, whole blood, serum and a nasopharyngeal or oropharyngeal swab were collected from each participant by mobile phlebotomists. Participants in the prospective study had the option to provide additional blood draws and questionnaires over a roughly 2-month period. Blood samples from the prospective study were shipped frozen or at room temperature prior to DNA extraction.

This receptor was taken from a woman in her thirties or forties with acute COVID-19. The receptor chain draws on TRBV12-2 and TRBJ1-4. TRBV12-2 is given as a pseudogene. Source material: PBMCs or T cells enriched from blood (not recorded which). The encoded CDR3 is CASRIFPDEKLFF. DNA sequence: TGTGCAAGTCGCATTTTCCCCGATGAAAAACTGTTTTTT.